Sequencing of this TCR beta chain was carried out in a study of blood T cell repertoires in COVID-19. Germline loops: CDR1 SGHRS, CDR2 YFSETQ. CDR3 length equals 14 residues. Between the trimmed V and J ends, which lost 4 bases and 6 bases, there was a span of 16 bases. TCRdb's copy holds only in-frame clones and misses some; the assay was immunoSEQ multiplex PCR. The data contain approximately 290,000 clones, about 89% of them singletons. V gene TRBV5-1 combines with J gene TRBJ1-2, with D possibly being TRBD1 (5 bases). This clonotype was sampled from a man aged 25-40 years with acute or convalescent COVID-19. Sequenced input: peripheral blood. This chain's CDR3 is CASSRISGTDGYTF. CDR3 in DNA: TGCGCCAGCAGCCGAATCTCCGGGACTGATGGCTACACCTTC.